One sample yielded the 18 T cell receptor beta chains listed below, sequenced in a study of T cell responses to AZD1222 COVID-19 vaccine. Profiling relied on immunoSEQ multiplex PCR, and the TCRdb table lists in-frame clones only, not all of them. This table has 73,000 or so clones, around 80% appearing once. The sample in question was peripheral blood, obtained 28 days after the second AZD1222 dose. These receptors were obtained from an adult who received the AZD1222 COVID-19 vaccine.

This clone was seen a single time. The rearrangement joins TRBV7-9 to TRBJ1-5; D unresolved. Germline-derived CDR1 and CDR2 are SEHNR and FQNEAQ (reference sequence). This CDR3 is 13 amino acids long. Trimming took off 5 bases at V and 4 bases at J, with 9 bases between the two ends. Here the CDR3 reads CASSPSNNQPQHF. The DNA for the CDR3 is TGTGCCAGCAGCCCGAGCAATAATCAGCCCCAGCATTTT.

For the CDR3, the DNA is TGTGCCTGGAGAAAGGGGACAAGGGGCAGGGAGCAGTACTTC. Protein sequence: CAWRKGTRGREQYF. This chain uses TRBV30 with TRBJ2-7; TRBD1 might be the D (6 bases). The V end was cut by 3 bases, the J end by 7 bases, with 19 bases between. Germline V gene data show CDR1 as GTSNPN and CDR2 as SVGIG (reference sequence). The CDR3 runs to 14 residues. Filled out from reference TRBV30 and TRBJ2-7, the complete variable domain reads SQTIHQWPATLVQPVGSPLSLECTVEGTSNPNLYWYRQAAGRGLQLLFYSVGIGQISSEVPQNLSASRPQDRQFILSSKKLLLSDSGFYLCAWRKGTRGREQYFGPGTRLTVT.

This chain links TRBV5-1 with TRBJ2-3; 10 bases are shared with TRBD1. Germline V CDR1 and CDR2: SGHRS, YFSETQ. This CDR3 is 16 amino acids long. Trimming cost V 3 bases and J 3 bases; bases outside gene matches: 7. CDR3 protein: CASSWGDRGPTDTQYF. The CDR3 bases are TGCGCCAGCAGCTGGGGCGACAGGGGGCCTACAGATACGCAGTATTTT.

V is TRBV27 and J is TRBJ2-1; no definite D call. This CDR3 comprises 15 residues. Trimming shortened V by 5 bases and J by 0 bases, and 11 bases separated the two germline ends. Germline assignment: CDR1 MNHEY and CDR2 SMNVEV (reference sequence). CDR3 coding DNA: TGTGCCAGCAGTCTCCTCCCCCCCTCCTACAATGAGCAGTTCTTC. Translating gives CASSLLPPSYNEQFF.

This rearrangement joins TRBV7-2 to TRBJ1-1; TRBD1 is a possible D gene (6 bases). Trimming shortened V by 3 bases and J by 4 bases, and 12 bases separated the two germline ends. This CDR3 is built from 14 residues. Germline assignment: CDR1 SGHTA and CDR2 FQGNSA. CDR3 amino acids: CASSFSRGGTEAFF. The CDR3 DNA is TGTGCCAGCAGCTTTTCCAGGGGTGGCACTGAAGCTTTCTTT.

This chain joins TRBV18 and TRBJ1-5, with 9 bases that match TRBD1. CDR1 is KGHSH and CDR2 is LQKENI in the germline V gene. The length of the CDR3 is 15 residues. The junction had 4 bases not matched to a gene; V was cut back by 3 bases and J by 4 bases. CDR3: CASSPGQGTNQPQHF. In nucleotides, the CDR3 is TGTGCCAGCTCACCTGGACAGGGGACTAATCAGCCCCAGCATTTT.

The chain couples TRBV6-6 to TRBJ1-5; TRBD1 matches at 7 bases. The germline V gene has CDR1 MNHNY and CDR2 SVGAGI (reference sequence). The J segment lost 4 bases and the V segment lost 10 bases, leaving 10 bases of the junction unmatched. The CDR3 extends over 14 amino acids. CDR3 coding DNA: TGTGCCATCGAAGGCAGGGGGACTAATCAGCCCCAGCATTTT. This gives the protein CAIEGRGTNQPQHF.

The rearrangement joins TRBV7-6 to TRBJ1-4, with D tentatively TRBD1 (5 bases). The germline CDR1 and CDR2 sequences are SGHVS and FNYEAQ. Trimming left V 8 bases short and J 7 bases short, with 17 bases between. The CDR3 has 14 amino acids. CDR3 nucleotide sequence: TGTGCCAGCGGCGAAGGGGAGAAGGGTGAAAAACTGTTTTTT. It codes for CASGEGEKGEKLFF.

The V gene is TRBV18, the J gene TRBJ2-1; D is unresolved. Germline V CDR1 and CDR2: KGHSH, LQKENI. The CDR3 spans 13 residues. Trimming pared 2 bases from V and 6 bases from J, leaving 8 bases between. DNA of the CDR3: TGTGCCAGCTCACCATCGGGTTTCAATGAGCAGTTCTTC. Protein: CASSPSGFNEQFF.

This chain uses TRBV30 with TRBJ2-1; the D gene could be TRBD1 or TRBD2 (5 bases each). The V gene's germline CDR1 is GTSNPN and CDR2 SVGIG (reference sequence). With 4 bases removed from V and 3 bases from J, the gap between germline ends came to 16 bases. The CDR3 runs 15 residues. CDR3 DNA: TGTGCCTGGACCTGGGACCTAGTGGGCTACAATGAGCAGTTCTTC. This sequence encodes CAWTWDLVGYNEQFF.

The chain joins TRBV30 to TRBJ2-2; D perhaps matches TRBD2 (6 bases). Germline V CDR1 and CDR2: GTSNPN, SVGIG (reference sequence). The CDR3 contains 13 residues. Between the trimmed V and J ends, which lost 3 bases and 6 bases, there was a span of 11 bases. As DNA, the CDR3 is TGTGCCTGGAGCCGTTCGGGAGCCGGGGAGCTGTTTTTT. This encodes CAWSRSGAGELFF. The full variable domain, completed using reference TRBV30 and TRBJ2-2, is SQTIHQWPATLVQPVGSPLSLECTVEGTSNPNLYWYRQAAGRGLQLLFYSVGIGQISSEVPQNLSASRPQDRQFILSSKKLLLSDSGFYLCAWSRSGAGELFFGEGSRLTVL.

The V gene is TRBV19, the J gene TRBJ2-3; 10 positions agree with TRBD2. The CDR3 is 17 amino acids. Germline V lookup: CDR1 LNHDA, CDR2 SQIVND (reference sequence). V dropped 5 bases and J dropped 4; count of bases not matched to a gene: 12. The DNA for the CDR3 is TGTGCCAGTAGTTCTTCCTCAGCGGGAGGGTCCCCAGATACGCAGTATTTT. Its translation is CASSSSSAGGSPDTQYF.

V and J are TRBV9 and TRBJ2-1, with 7 nucleotides matching TRBD2. Germline V lookup: CDR1 SGDLS, CDR2 YYNGEE. The CDR3 is 16 amino acids. The V and J ends lost 4 bases and 5 bases, in that order; junction bases with no gene match: 12. The CDR3 sequence is CASSRPGRTFDNEQFF. The CDR3 DNA is TGTGCCAGCAGCCGCCCCGGGAGGACCTTCGACAATGAGCAGTTCTTC. Based on the CDR3 plus reference TRBV9 and TRBJ2-1, the full variable domain is DSGVTQTPKHLITATGQRVTLRCSPRSGDLSVYWYQQSLDQGLQFLIQYYNGEERAKGNILERFSAQQFPDLHSELNLSSLELGDSALYFCASSRPGRTFDNEQFFGPGTRLTVL.

In its sample, this clone was seen a few times. The chain links TRBV19 to TRBJ2-1; D ambiguous. Germline CDR1 is LNHDA and CDR2 is SQIVND (reference sequence). The V end was cut by 3 bases, the J end by 9 bases, with 6 bases between. This CDR3 has 11 residues. The CDR3 sequence is CASSIQFEQFF. CDR3 DNA sequence: TGTGCCAGTAGTATCCAGTTTGAGCAGTTCTTC. The full variable domain, completed using reference TRBV19 and TRBJ2-1, is DGGITQSPKYLFRKEGQNVTLSCEQNLNHDAMYWYRQDPGQGLRLIYYSQIVNDFQKGDIAEGYSVSREKKESFPLTVTSAQKNPTAFYLCASSIQFEQFFGPGTRLTVL.

This clone was counted only a few times. The chain combines TRBV29-1 with TRBJ2-7; D is perhaps TRBD1 (6 bases). Germline CDR1 and CDR2: SQVTM and ANQGSEA. The CDR3 loop spans 12 amino acids. Trimming took 6 bases from V and 5 from J, leaving 14 bases between them. As DNA, the CDR3 is TGCAGCGTCGGCAGCAGGGGCCACGAGCAGTACTTC. This translates into CSVGSRGHEQYF.

CDR3 sequence: CASSRLGGETQYF. In nucleotides, the CDR3 is TGCGCCAGCAGTAGACTAGGGGGAGAGACCCAGTACTTC. This chain uses TRBV5-1 with TRBJ2-5; D possibly uses TRBD1 or TRBD2 (6 bases each). Per germline, CDR1 SGHRS and CDR2 YFSETQ. Deletions cut 5 bases from V and 4 bases from J, with 12 bases between. This CDR3 region has 13 residues.

This clone was seen only once. The CDR3 coding sequence is TGTGCCAGCGGAGGGGCCCGGGGAAAACTGTTTTTT. Protein sequence: CASGGARGKLFF. This sequence joins TRBV28 and TRBJ1-4; weak D call: TRBD1 (5 bases). V shed 8 bases and J shed 10 bases, with 14 bases lying between them. Germline CDR1 is MDHEN and CDR2 is SYDVKM. This CDR3 is built from 12 residues.

This chain's CDR3 is CASTWKGALNTGELFF. For the CDR3, the DNA is TGTGCCAGCACATGGAAGGGGGCGTTAAACACCGGGGAGCTGTTTTTT. V and J are TRBV27 and TRBJ2-2, with 7 bases lining up with TRBD1. The CDR3 has 16 amino acids. Germline V gene data show CDR1 as MNHEY and CDR2 as SMNVEV (reference sequence). Trimming took 7 bases from V and 2 from J; bases not matched to a gene: 10.